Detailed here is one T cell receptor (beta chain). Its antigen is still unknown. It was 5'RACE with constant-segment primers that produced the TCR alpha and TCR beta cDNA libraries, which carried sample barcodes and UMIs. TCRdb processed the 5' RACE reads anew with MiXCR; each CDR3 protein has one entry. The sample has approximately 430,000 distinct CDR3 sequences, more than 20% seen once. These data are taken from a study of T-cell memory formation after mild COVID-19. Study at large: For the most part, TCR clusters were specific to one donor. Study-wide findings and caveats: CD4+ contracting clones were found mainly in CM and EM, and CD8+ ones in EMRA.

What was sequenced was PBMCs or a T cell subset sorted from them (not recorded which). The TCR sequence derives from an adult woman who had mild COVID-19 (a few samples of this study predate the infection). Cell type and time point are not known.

In DNA form, the CDR3 reads TGTGCCACCAGCAGAGATAACGGCGGGGAGACCCAGTACTTC. This sequence encodes CATSRDNGGETQYF. The gene calls are TRBV15 and TRBJ2-5; weak D call: TRBD2 (5 bases). There are 14 residues in the CDR3. Germline V gives CDR1 LNHNV, CDR2 YYDKDF (reference sequence). Trimming cost V 0 bases and J 5 bases, with 10 bases left between them.